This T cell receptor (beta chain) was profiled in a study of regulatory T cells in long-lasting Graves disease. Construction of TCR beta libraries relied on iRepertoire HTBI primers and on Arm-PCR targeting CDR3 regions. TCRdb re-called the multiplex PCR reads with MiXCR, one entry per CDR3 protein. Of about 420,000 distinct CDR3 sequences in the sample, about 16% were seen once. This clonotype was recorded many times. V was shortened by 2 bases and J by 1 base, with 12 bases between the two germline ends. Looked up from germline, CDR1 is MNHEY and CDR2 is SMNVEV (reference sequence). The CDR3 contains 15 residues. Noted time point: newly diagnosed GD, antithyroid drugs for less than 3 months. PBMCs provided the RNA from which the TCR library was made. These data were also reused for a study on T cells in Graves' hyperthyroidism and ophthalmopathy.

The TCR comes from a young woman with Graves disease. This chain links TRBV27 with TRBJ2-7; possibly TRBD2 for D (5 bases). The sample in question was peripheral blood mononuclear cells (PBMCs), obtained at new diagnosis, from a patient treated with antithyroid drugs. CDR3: CASSLKREISYEQYF. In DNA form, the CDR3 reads TGTGCCAGCAGTTTAAAGAGGGAGATATCCTACGAGCAGTACTTC.